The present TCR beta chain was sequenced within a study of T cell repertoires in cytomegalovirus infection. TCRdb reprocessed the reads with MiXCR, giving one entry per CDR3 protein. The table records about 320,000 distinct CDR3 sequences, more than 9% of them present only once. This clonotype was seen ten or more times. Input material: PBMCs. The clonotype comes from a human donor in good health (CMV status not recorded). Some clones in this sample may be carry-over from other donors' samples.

In DNA form, the CDR3 reads TGTGCCAGCAGCCCTGGAGCGGGAGGAATAAATGAGCAGTTCTTC. Translating gives CASSPGAGGINEQFF. The chain employs TRBV6-2 or TRBV6-3 and TRBJ2-1; 9 bases are shared with TRBD2. This CDR3 is 15 amino acids long. V was clipped by 6 bases and J by 7 bases; unmatched bases: 10. Germline V CDR1 and CDR2: MNHEY, SVGEGT.